The entry below describes one T cell receptor (beta chain). Its target is unknown. The method was immunoSEQ multiplex PCR; TCRdb's version includes in-frame clones alone and lacks a portion of them. This sample has approximately 130,000 clones, with 80% to 95% found just once. The CDR3 runs 15 residues. Trimming took 2 bases from V and 2 from J, leaving 13 bases between them. The germline CDR1 and CDR2 sequences are MNHEY and SMNVEV (reference sequence). The entry originates in a study of T cell responses to AZD1222 COVID-19 vaccine. Study-wide context: Combined were second doses at about 4 or about 12 weeks.

Points from the study as a whole: Across the whole spike, CD4 TCRs peaked at regions 160-218 and 743-854. AZD1222 recipients seropositive at baseline numbered only 5 to 7.

The receptor was isolated from an adult in good health. The V call is TRBV27, the J call TRBJ2-7; a weak D match, TRBD1 (5 bases). The material was peripheral blood, obtained on day 0 of AZD1222 vaccination. The chain's CDR3 is CASSLTGSPPYEQYF. The CDR3, as DNA: TGTGCCAGCAGTTTAACAGGCAGCCCTCCCTACGAGCAGTACTTC.